These T cell receptor beta chains were read from a single sample in a study of response to subunit inactivated influenza vaccine. Using its own MiXCR run on the RT-PCR reads, TCRdb lists one record per CDR3 protein. The repertoire consists of about half a million distinct CDR3 sequences, with over 25% occurring once and the leading ten covering about 1.9%. Sequences were derived from CD4+ T cells sorted from PBMCs, sampled roughly 5 days after vaccination. The receptors shown here come from a man in his fifties or sixties who received an inactivated influenza vaccine. Each CDR3 is given with its conserved first and last residue. The D gene is left open where the match is weak. Clone size is shown for a subset of rows, as once, few, many or a class of expanded clone.

CDR3 length,clone size,J gene,D gene,V gene,CDR3 DNA,CDR3 protein
16,few,TRBJ2-1,TRBD2,TRBV4-3,TGCGCCAGCAGCCAAGAAATCGGGAGGTCCTACAATGAGCAGTTCTTC,CASSQEIGRSYNEQFF
15,many,TRBJ2-7,TRBD2,TRBV7-2,TGTGCCAGCAGCTGGACGGGACTAGCGGGAGTCGAGCAGTACTTC,CASSWTGLAGVEQYF
14,NA,TRBJ2-5,TRBD1,TRBV5-5,TGTGCCAGCAGCTTCGGGACAGGGGGAGAGACCCAGTACTTC,CASSFGTGGETQYF
16,few,TRBJ2-1,NA,TRBV5-1,TGCGCCAGCAGCTTGGTGGCCTTGATCGGCTACAATGAGCAGTTCTTC,CASSLVALIGYNEQFF
15,NA,TRBJ2-7,TRBD1,TRBV3-1,TGTGCCAGCAGCATGGGACAGGGGGGGAGCTACGAGCAGTACTTC,CASSMGQGGSYEQYF
13,NA,TRBJ1-2,TRBD1,TRBV20-1,TGCAGTGCAAGAGGGACAGAGGGGCACGGCTACACCTTC,CSARGTEGHGYTF
16,few,TRBJ2-3,NA,TRBV11-2,TGTGCCAGCAGCCGTAACTTCGGCACTAGCACAGATACGCAGTATTTT,CASSRNFGTSTDTQYF
17,few,TRBJ2-3,TRBD2,TRBV3-1,TGTGCCAGCAGCCAAGAGGTTAGCGGGGATCCAACAGATACGCAGTATTTT,CASSQEVSGDPTDTQYF
16,NA,TRBJ2-1,TRBD2,TRBV20-1,TGCAGTGCTATTGGGACTAGCGGGAGGGCCCGTTATGAGCAGTTCTTC,CSAIGTSGRARYEQFF
13,few,TRBJ2-1,NA,TRBV6-2/TRBV6-3,TGTGCCAGCAGGCCCGCTTCCTACAATGAGCAGTTCTTC,CASRPASYNEQFF
14,NA,TRBJ1-5,TRBD1,TRBV7-9,TGTGCCAGCAGCTCGATGACAGGGTCTCAGCCCCAGCATTTT,CASSSMTGSQPQHF
13,once,TRBJ1-6,NA,TRBV20-1,TGCAGTGCGTCGGACGGAGGGAATTCACCCCTCCACTTT,CSASDGGNSPLHF
12,few,TRBJ2-1,NA,TRBV11-2,TGTGCCAGCAGCGGGCTGGCAGATGAGCAGTTCTTC,CASSGLADEQFF
15,few,TRBJ1-6,TRBD1,TRBV6-5,TGTGCCAGCAGTTCCATATGGGACAGTAATTCACCCCTCCACTTT,CASSSIWDSNSPLHF
14,NA,TRBJ1-6,NA,TRBV20-1,TGCAGTGCTATACGTAGGGGATATAATTCACCCCTCCACTTT,CSAIRRGYNSPLHF